This entry lists 16 T cell receptor beta chains sequenced from one sample in a study of T-cell reconstitution after alpha-beta-depleted transplantation in children. Preparation of the TCRbeta library was carried out with unique molecular identifiers. TCRdb fed the PCR reads into MiXCR, producing one record per CDR3 protein. Counted here are around 300,000 distinct CDR3 sequences, 11% occurring once; the ten biggest clones make up around 20%. The starting material was peripheral blood, obtained 180 days after TCRalphabeta/CD19-depleted stem cell transplant. These receptors all stem from a male patient aged 2 to 10 who had a stem cell transplant for chronic granulomatous disease, so the T cells may come from the graft donor.

The sample holds many counts of this clonotype. The gene calls are TRBV6-5 and TRBJ2-4, with 8 bases identical to TRBD1. J lost 8 bases, V lost 6 bases, and 6 bases had no gene match. This CDR3 has 13 amino acids. Germline V gene sequence: CDR1 MNHEY, CDR2 SVGAGI. The CDR3 protein is CASSRQGRDIQYF. For the CDR3, the DNA is TGTGCCAGCAGCCGACAGGGGCGAGACATTCAGTACTTC.

This clonotype was counted ten times or more. The rearrangement joins TRBV9 to TRBJ1-1; 11 nucleotides line up with TRBD1. This CDR3 is built from 15 residues. Germline V gene sequence: CDR1 SGDLS, CDR2 YYNGEE. Unmatched junction bases numbered 4, after V lost 2 bases and J lost 4 bases. The CDR3 here is CASSVTGTGGTEAFF. DNA for the CDR3: TGTGCCAGCAGCGTGACCGGGACAGGGGGCACTGAAGCTTTCTTT.

The chain couples TRBV12-3 or TRBV12-4 to TRBJ1-2, with 8 bases lining up with TRBD1. The CDR3 is made up of 15 amino acids. J was trimmed by 4 bases and V by 4 bases; bases with no gene match: 8. CDR3 residues: CASSSPGTGPYGYTF. CDR3 nucleotides: TGTGCCAGCAGTTCTCCCGGGACAGGACCCTATGGCTACACCTTC.

A remark on this clonotype: A much larger clone lies one base from this, so it may be a read error. V gene TRBV6-5 combines with J gene TRBJ2-2; D remains unclear. Germline CDR1 and CDR2: MNHEY and SVGAGI. The CDR3 is made up of 16 amino acids. The CDR3 coding sequence is TGTTCCAGCAGTTACTCAGCAGGCAGTAACACCGGGGAGCTGTTTTTT. Translation: CSSSYSAGSNTGELFF.

This clonotype was detected many times. V is TRBV20-1 and J is TRBJ1-5; D might be TRBD1 (5 bases). Trimming took 0 bases from V and 0 from J, leaving 15 bases between them. Germline assignment: CDR1 DFQATT and CDR2 SNEGSKA (reference sequence). This CDR3 is built from 17 residues. Here the CDR3 DNA reads TGCAGTGCTAGAGATCTACAGGCCACTCCTAGCAATCAGCCCCAGCATTTT. Protein: CSARDLQATPSNQPQHF.

As to this clonotype: A read error is possible here, since a much larger clone lies one base away. The chain couples TRBV4-2 to TRBJ2-1, with 7 bases lining up with TRBD2. In germline, CDR1 is LGHNA, CDR2 YNFKEQ. This CDR3 is built from 15 residues. Germline trimming cut 1 base from V and 6 bases from J; bases unmatched to any gene: 6. CDR3: CASSQGGGSSNEQFF. CDR3 DNA: TGTGCCAGCAGCCAAGGCGGCGGGAGTAGCAATGAGCAGTTCTTC.

Many counts were recorded for this clonotype. The rearrangement links TRBV10-3 to TRBJ2-7, with a tentative D call TRBD2 (5 bases). Trimming took off 6 bases at V and 2 bases at J, with 14 bases between the two ends. Germline V gene data show CDR1 as ENHRY and CDR2 as SYGVKD. CDR3 length: 14 residues. DNA of the CDR3: TGTGCCATCAGGAGGGAACATGGGGCCTACGAGCAGTACTTC. Protein: CAIRREHGAYEQYF.

This clonotype came up many times. The chain joins TRBV4-1 to TRBJ1-2; a weak D match, TRBD1 (6 bases). V was trimmed by 0 bases and J by 4 bases, leaving 15 bases between them. There are 16 residues in the CDR3. From germline, CDR1 is MGHRA and CDR2 YSYEKL. CDR3 residues: CASSQEIFGGGYGYTF. CDR3 bases: TGCGCCAGCAGCCAAGAGATTTTCGGGGGCGGCTATGGCTACACCTTC.

In this sample, this clonotype turned up many times. J is TRBJ2-2 and V is TRBV28; 10 bases fit TRBD2. This CDR3 is 16 amino acids long. With V trimmed by 6 bases and J by 6 bases, 10 bases remained unmatched. Germline V CDR1 and CDR2: MDHEN, SYDVKM. CDR3 sequence reads: CASRPPGLAPPGELFF. The CDR3 bases are TGTGCCAGCAGGCCACCGGGACTAGCGCCCCCCGGGGAGCTGTTTTTT.

Many counts were recorded for this clonotype. The J gene is TRBJ1-5, the V gene TRBV7-8, with D possibly being TRBD1 (6 bases). Trimming pared 6 bases from V and 5 bases from J, leaving 20 bases between. Germline CDR1 SGHVS, CDR2 FQNEAQ. CDR3 length: 16 amino acids. The DNA for the CDR3 is TGTGCCAGCAGTCGAAACAGGGTTAAGAAGGATCAGCCCCAGCATTTT. This encodes CASSRNRVKKDQPQHF.

Concerning this clonotype: Since a much larger clone is just one base distant, this may be a read error. This chain links TRBV12-3 or TRBV12-4 with TRBJ2-3, with 9 bases that match TRBD1. The CDR3 is 17 amino acids. CDR3 protein: CASSDNRDREGTDRQYF. The CDR3 DNA sequence: TGTGCCAGCAGTGACAACCGGGACAGGGAAGGCACAGATAGGCAGTATTTT.

The sample holds many counts of this clonotype. The V call is TRBV27, the J call TRBJ2-2; TRBD1 matches at 7 bases. J was trimmed by 4 bases and V by 3 bases; bases with no gene match: 2. CDR1 MNHEY and CDR2 SMNVEV come from the germline V gene (reference sequence). The CDR3 extends over 14 amino acids. The CDR3 sequence: CASSFAGGTGELFF. The CDR3 DNA sequence: TGTGCCAGCAGTTTTGCAGGGGGCACCGGGGAGCTGTTTTTT.

This clonotype was detected many times. J is TRBJ1-6 and V is TRBV12-3 or TRBV12-4, with a possible D match to TRBD1 (5 bases). This CDR3 has 15 residues. Between the trimmed V and J ends, which lost 8 bases and 9 bases, there was a span of 20 bases. This CDR3 reads CASSAGLSRPSPLHF. In DNA, the CDR3 is TGTGCCAGCTCGGCGGGACTCTCACGACCTTCACCCCTCCACTTT.

This clonotype came up many times. The chain combines TRBV4-3 with TRBJ2-1, with a possible D match to TRBD2 (5 bases). The germline V gene has CDR1 LGHNA and CDR2 YSLEER. This CDR3 region has 16 residues. Trimming took 0 bases from V and 3 from J, leaving 12 bases between them. The CDR3, as DNA: TGCGCCAGCAGCCAAGATCAACTAGGTGGCTACAATGAGCAGTTCTTC. This codes for CASSQDQLGGYNEQFF.

This clonotype was picked up many times. This chain joins TRBV28 and TRBJ2-5; TRBD2 is a possible D gene (6 bases). The CDR3 loop spans 17 amino acids. Germline CDR1 MDHEN, CDR2 SYDVKM. V was clipped by 2 bases and J by 4 bases, with 20 bases between them. CDR3 sequence reads: CASSLSLGTQARETQYF. The CDR3 DNA reads TGTGCCAGCAGTTTAAGTTTAGGGACTCAAGCGCGAGAGACCCAGTACTTC.

This clonotype was observed at least ten times. This rearrangement joins TRBV20-1 to TRBJ1-6; no clear D. Germline-derived CDR1 and CDR2 are DFQATT and SNEGSKA (reference sequence). This CDR3 region has 14 residues. V gave up 6 bases and J gave up 0 bases, with 9 bases separating them. The CDR3 sequence: CSAGGSSYNSPLHF. The CDR3 DNA is TGCAGTGCCGGTGGGAGCTCCTATAATTCACCCCTCCACTTT.